This T cell receptor (beta chain) was sequenced during a study of control samples from healthy donors and cancer patients. The ends were cut back, 0 bases at V and 5 bases at J, with 4 bases in the middle. The V gene's germline CDR1 is KGHSH and CDR2 LQKENI. The CDR3 runs 12 residues. Some clones are missing from TCRdb's copy, which holds only in-frame ones; the method was immunoSEQ multiplex PCR. The sample includes 90,000 to 100,000 clones, 79% of them seen just once. This chain links TRBV18 with TRBJ2-5; D not certain. This receptor was identified in a woman in her 30s in good health. The sample consisted of blood. The CDR3 bases are TGTGCCAGCTCACCACCGGGGGAGACCCAGTACTTC. Residues: CASSPPGETQYF.